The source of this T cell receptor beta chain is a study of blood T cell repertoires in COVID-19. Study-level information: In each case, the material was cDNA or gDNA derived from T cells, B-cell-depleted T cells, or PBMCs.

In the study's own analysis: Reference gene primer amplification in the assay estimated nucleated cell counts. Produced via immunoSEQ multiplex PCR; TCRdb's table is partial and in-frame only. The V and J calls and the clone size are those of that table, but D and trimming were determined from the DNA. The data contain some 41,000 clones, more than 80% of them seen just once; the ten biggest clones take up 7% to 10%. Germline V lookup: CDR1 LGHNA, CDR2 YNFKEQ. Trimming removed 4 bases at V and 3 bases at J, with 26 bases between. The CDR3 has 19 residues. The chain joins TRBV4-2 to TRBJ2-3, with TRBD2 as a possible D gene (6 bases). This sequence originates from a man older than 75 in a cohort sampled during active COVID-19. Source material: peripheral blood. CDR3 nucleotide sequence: TGTGCCAGCAGCCTGCTTATCGACTTCCGGGACTCCCCGACAGATACGCAGTATTTT. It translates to CASSLLIDFRDSPTDTQYF.